The TCR beta chain described here comes from a study of cytomegalovirus exposure and HLA in healthy donors. CDR1 LNHNV and CDR2 YYDKDF come from the germline V gene (reference sequence). This CDR3 is built from 16 residues. J gave up 3 bases and V 8 bases, and 9 bases lay outside the gene matches. To note about this clone: What it recognizes is unknown.

The PCR had 60 Vbeta and 13 Jbeta primers. Method: immunoSEQ multiplex PCR; TCRdb's copy keeps in-frame clones and lacks some. The sample holds roughly 120,000 clones, roughly 70% seen once. Overall study findings and caveats: Cytomegalovirus-associated status was assigned to approximately 160 TCR beta chains.

This receptor was taken from a woman aged 40 to 50 in good health and CMV-seronegative. The rearrangement links TRBV15 to TRBJ2-5, with 13 bases lining up with TRBD2. Material: PBMCs. The CDR3 nucleotides read TGTGCCACCCAAAGCTTGACTAGCGGGGGGAAAGAGACCCAGTACTTC. This encodes CATQSLTSGGKETQYF.